One sample yielded the 5 T cell receptor beta chains listed below, sequenced in a study of T cells in Graves' hyperthyroidism and ophthalmopathy. It was RNA transcripts that yielded the amplified TCR beta CDR3 regions. In the first-round RT-PCR of the TCR CDR3, the HTBI primer set was used. Each CDR3 protein is one row after TCRdb ran MiXCR on the multiplex PCR reads. The sample consists of more than 500,000 distinct CDR3 sequences, around 15% of them appearing once. Sequenced sample: blood. These receptors all stem from a woman between 40 and 55 years old with Graves' hyperthyroidism.

The chain recombines TRBV7-2 with TRBJ2-1; TRBD2 matches 12 bases. V shed 5 bases, J shed 9 bases, and the junction held 11 bases outside the gene matches. The CDR3 covers 16 residues. Germline-derived CDR1 and CDR2 are SGHTA and FQGNSA. CDR3 in DNA: TGTGCCAGCAGCCCTGGAGGACTAGCGGGGAGGGGTGAGCAGTTCTTC. This encodes CASSPGGLAGRGEQFF.

There are many counts of this clonotype. The chain couples TRBV7-6 to TRBJ2-3; 12 nucleotides align to TRBD2. V lost 5 bases, J lost 2 bases, and 8 bases stayed unmatched. This CDR3 comprises 17 residues. Germline CDR1 reads SGHVS; CDR2 reads FNYEAQ. The CDR3 here is CASSPGTSGLITDTQYF. CDR3 bases: TGTGCCAGCAGCCCGGGGACTAGCGGGTTAATCACAGATACGCAGTATTTT.

This clonotype was seen at least ten times. The gene calls are TRBV7-8 and TRBJ1-5; 11 nucleotides agree with TRBD1. Germline CDR1 is SGHVS and CDR2 is FQNEAQ. V was pared by 0 bases and J by 0 bases, with 4 bases of the junction left unmatched. The CDR3 contains 18 residues. The CDR3 region has the DNA TGTGCCAGCAGCTTAGCCCCGGGACAGGGGGTTAGCAATCAGCCCCAGCATTTT. It is translated as CASSLAPGQGVSNQPQHF.

CDR3 sequence reads: CASSPVLASDEQFF. Written as DNA, the CDR3 is TGTGCCAGCTCACCGGTTTTGGCGAGCGATGAGCAGTTCTTC. This chain links TRBV18 with TRBJ2-1; no firm D call. CDR3 length: 14 residues. The germline V gene encodes CDR1 KGHSH and CDR2 LQKENI. V was pared by 3 bases and J by 8 bases, with 14 bases between.

The sample holds many counts of this clonotype. V and J are TRBV4-1 and TRBJ2-5; D may be TRBD2 (6 bases). Trimming removed 1 base from V and 2 bases from J, with 14 bases in between. Per germline, CDR1 MGHRA and CDR2 YSYEKL. The CDR3 contains 16 residues. CDR3 DNA sequence: TGCGCCAGCAGCCAAGCCGTGGGAGGCGTACAAGAGACCCAGTACTTC. This codes for CASSQAVGGVQETQYF.